This T cell receptor beta chain comes out of a study of blood T cell repertoires in COVID-19. Study context: COVID-19 samples, acute and convalescent, were from the United States, Italy and Spain. T cells, B-cell-depleted T cells, or PBMCs provided the cDNA or gDNA that served as material.

Original handling: Amplified reference gene primers provided the basis for estimating nucleated cell counts. Profiling relied on immunoSEQ multiplex PCR, and the TCRdb table lists in-frame clones only, not all of them. V and J calls and clone size are as listed in that table; D and trimming were resolved from the DNA. Of approximately 250,000 clones listed, roughly 85% were seen once; the top ten hold 2% to 2.5%. This clone was counted a single time. The CDR3 consists of 13 residues. From germline, CDR1 is GTSNPN and CDR2 SVGIG (reference sequence). Trimming removed 2 bases from V and 0 bases from J, with 5 bases in between.

The sequenced material came from peripheral blood. This clonotype was sampled from a man aged 25-40 years who had recovered from COVID-19. The rearrangement uses TRBV30 and TRBJ1-5; D unresolved. The CDR3 region is CAWSPSSNQPQHF. The DNA for the CDR3 is TGTGCCTGGAGTCCCAGTAGCAATCAGCCCCAGCATTTT.